This TCR beta chain was recovered during a study of blood T cell repertoires in COVID-19. Study at large: Sample material is recorded as cDNA or gDNA derived from T cells, B-cell-depleted T cells, or PBMCs.

Per the original data handling: Amplification from reference gene primers served as the basis for estimated nucleated cell counts. Measured with immunoSEQ multiplex PCR; TCRdb has only the in-frame clones, and not every one. D and trimming were read from the DNA, whereas the V and J calls and clone size are those reported in that table. Seen here are some 250,000 clones, 84% observed once, and the top ten hold around 4%. The germline V and J ends were trimmed by 2 bases and 0 bases, with 10 bases remaining between them. The CDR3 is 15 amino acids. Germline V gene sequence: CDR1 GTSNPN, CDR2 SVGIG (reference sequence).

The source is a man between 45 and 60 years old with active or convalescent COVID-19. V gene TRBV30 combines with J gene TRBJ1-4; D gene ambiguous. Specimen: peripheral blood. CDR3 in amino acids: CAWSRGFATNEKLFF. DNA for the CDR3: TGTGCCTGGAGTCGGGGATTTGCAACTAATGAAAAACTGTTTTTT.